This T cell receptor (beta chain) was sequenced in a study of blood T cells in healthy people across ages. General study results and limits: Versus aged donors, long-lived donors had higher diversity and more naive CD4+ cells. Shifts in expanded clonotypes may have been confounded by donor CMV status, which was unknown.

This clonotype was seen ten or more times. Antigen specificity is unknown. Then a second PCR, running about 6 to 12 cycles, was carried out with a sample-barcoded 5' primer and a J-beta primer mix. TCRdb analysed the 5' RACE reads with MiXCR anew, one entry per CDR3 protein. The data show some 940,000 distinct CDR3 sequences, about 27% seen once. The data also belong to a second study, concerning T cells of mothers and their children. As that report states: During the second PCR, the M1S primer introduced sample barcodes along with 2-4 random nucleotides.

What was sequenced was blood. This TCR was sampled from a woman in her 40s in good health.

The CDR3 loop is CASSQNQETQYF. The DNA of the CDR3 is TGTGCCAGCAGCCAGAATCAAGAGACCCAGTACTTC. The gene calls are TRBV3-1 and TRBJ2-5, with D uncertain. The germline V gene encodes CDR1 LGHDT and CDR2 YNNKEL (reference sequence). This CDR3 contains 12 residues. V gave up 3 bases and J gave up 2 bases, with 4 bases separating them.